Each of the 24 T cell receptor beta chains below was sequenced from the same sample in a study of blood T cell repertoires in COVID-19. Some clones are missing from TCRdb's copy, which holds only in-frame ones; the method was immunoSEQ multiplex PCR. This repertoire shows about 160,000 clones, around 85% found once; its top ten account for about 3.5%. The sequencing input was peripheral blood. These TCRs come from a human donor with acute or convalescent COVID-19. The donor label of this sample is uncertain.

The CDR3 DNA is TGTGCCAGCATTTGGGCTACCAGGGGCTCCTCTGGGGCCAACGTCCTGACTTTC. Its protein is CASIWATRGSSGANVLTF. The gene calls are TRBV2 and TRBJ2-6; D possibly corresponds to TRBD1 (6 bases). Between the trimmed V and J ends, which lost 7 bases and 0 bases, there was a span of 19 bases. The CDR3 is 18 residues long. Looked up from germline, CDR1 is SNHLY and CDR2 is FYNNEI.

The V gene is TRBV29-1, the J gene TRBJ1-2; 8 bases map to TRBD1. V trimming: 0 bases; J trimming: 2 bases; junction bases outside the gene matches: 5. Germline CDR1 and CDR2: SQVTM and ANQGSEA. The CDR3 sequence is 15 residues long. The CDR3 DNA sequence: TGCAGCGTTGAAGATCGGTGGACAGGGAACTATGGCTACACCTTC. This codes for CSVEDRWTGNYGYTF.

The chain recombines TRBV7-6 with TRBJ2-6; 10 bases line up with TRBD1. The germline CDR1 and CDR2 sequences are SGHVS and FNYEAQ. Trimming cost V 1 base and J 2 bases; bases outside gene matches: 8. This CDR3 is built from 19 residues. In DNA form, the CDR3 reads TGTGCCAGCAGCTTAGAAGAGACAGGGGGCGCCGCTGGGGCCAACGTCCTGACTTTC. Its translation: CASSLEETGGAAGANVLTF.

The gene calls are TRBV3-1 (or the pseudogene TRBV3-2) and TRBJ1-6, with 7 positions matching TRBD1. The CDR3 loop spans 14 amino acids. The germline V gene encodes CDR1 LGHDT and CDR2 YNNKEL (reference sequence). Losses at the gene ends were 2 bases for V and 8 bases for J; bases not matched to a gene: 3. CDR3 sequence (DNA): TGTGCCAGCAGCCAAAAGCAGGGGGATTCACCCCTCCACTTT. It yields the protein CASSQKQGDSPLHF.

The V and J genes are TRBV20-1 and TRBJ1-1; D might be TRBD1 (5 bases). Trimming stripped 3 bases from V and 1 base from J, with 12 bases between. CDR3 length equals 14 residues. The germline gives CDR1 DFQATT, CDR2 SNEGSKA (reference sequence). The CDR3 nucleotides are TGCAGTGCTAGTAATCGGGGGAGGAACACTGAAGCTTTCTTT. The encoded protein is CSASNRGRNTEAFF.

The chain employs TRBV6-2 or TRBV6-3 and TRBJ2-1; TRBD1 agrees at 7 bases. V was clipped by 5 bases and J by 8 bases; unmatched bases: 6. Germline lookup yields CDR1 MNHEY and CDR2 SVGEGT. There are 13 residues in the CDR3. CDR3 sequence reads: CASSPTGFDEQFF. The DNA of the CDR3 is TGTGCCAGCAGTCCGACAGGGTTTGATGAGCAGTTCTTC.

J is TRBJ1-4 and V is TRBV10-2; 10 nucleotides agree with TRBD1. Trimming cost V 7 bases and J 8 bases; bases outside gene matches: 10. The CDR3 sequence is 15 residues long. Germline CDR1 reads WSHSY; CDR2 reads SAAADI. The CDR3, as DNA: TGCGCCAGCAAGGGGCCCGGGACAGGGGAAGAAAAACTGTTTTTT. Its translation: CASKGPGTGEEKLFF.

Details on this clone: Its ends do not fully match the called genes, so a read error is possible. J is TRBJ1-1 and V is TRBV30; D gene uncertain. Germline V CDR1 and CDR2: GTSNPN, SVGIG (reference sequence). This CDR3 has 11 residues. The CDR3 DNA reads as TGTGCCTGGCTACTGGACGCCGGGCCGGGGTTT. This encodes CAWLLDAGPGF. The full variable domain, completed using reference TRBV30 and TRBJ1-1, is SQTIHQWPATLVQPVGSPLSLECTVEGTSNPNLYWYRQAAGRGLQLLFYSVGIGQISSEVPQNLSASRPQDRQFILSSKKLLLSDSGFYLCAWLLDAGPGFGQGTRLTVV.

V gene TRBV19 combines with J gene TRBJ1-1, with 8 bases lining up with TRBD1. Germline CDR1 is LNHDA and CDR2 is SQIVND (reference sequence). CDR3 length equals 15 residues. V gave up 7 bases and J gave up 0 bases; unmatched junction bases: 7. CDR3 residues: CASTKGTGLNTEAFF. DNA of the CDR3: TGTGCCAGTACTAAAGGGACAGGACTGAACACTGAAGCTTTCTTT.

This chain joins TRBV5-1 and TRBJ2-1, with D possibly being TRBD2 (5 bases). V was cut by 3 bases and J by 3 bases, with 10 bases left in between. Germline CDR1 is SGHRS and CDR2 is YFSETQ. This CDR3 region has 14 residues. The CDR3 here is CASSSSGFYNEQFF. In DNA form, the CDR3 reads TGCGCCAGCAGCTCGTCGGGATTCTACAATGAGCAGTTCTTC.

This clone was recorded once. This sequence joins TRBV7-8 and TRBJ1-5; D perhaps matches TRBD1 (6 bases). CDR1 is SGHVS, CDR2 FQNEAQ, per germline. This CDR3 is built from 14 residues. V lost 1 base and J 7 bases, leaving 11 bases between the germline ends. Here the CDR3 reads CASSLVTGKQPQHF. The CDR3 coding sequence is TGTGCCAGCAGCTTAGTAACAGGGAAACAGCCCCAGCATTTT.

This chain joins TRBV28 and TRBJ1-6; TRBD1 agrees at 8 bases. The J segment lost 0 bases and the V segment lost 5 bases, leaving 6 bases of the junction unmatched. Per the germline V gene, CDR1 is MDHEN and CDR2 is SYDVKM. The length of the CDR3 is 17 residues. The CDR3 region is CASSMNRGSSYNSPLHF. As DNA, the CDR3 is TGTGCCAGCAGTATGAACAGGGGGAGCTCCTATAATTCACCCCTCCACTTT.

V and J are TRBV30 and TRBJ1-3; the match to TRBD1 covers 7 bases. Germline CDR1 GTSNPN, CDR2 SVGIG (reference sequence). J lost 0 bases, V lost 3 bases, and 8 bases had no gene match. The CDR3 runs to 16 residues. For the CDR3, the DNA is TGTGCCTGGAGCGGGGACAGATATCTCTCTGGAAACACCATATATTTT. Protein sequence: CAWSGDRYLSGNTIYF.

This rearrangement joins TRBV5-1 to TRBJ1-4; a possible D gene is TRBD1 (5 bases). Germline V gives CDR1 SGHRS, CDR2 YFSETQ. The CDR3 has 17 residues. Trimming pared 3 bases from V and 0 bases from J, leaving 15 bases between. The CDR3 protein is CASSSGLGGATNEKLFF. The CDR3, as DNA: TGCGCCAGCAGCTCGGGACTCGGGGGGGCAACTAATGAAAAACTGTTTTTT.

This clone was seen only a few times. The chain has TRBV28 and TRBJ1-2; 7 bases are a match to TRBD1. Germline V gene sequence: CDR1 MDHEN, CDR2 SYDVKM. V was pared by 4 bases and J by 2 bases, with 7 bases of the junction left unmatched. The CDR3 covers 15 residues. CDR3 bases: TGTGCCAGCAGTTCTCCCGGGACAGCCAACTATGGCTACACCTTC. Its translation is CASSSPGTANYGYTF.

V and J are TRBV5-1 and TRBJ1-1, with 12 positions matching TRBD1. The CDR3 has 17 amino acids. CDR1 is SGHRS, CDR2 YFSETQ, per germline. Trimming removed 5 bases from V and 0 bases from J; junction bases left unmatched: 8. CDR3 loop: CASRPGTGGAMNTEAFF. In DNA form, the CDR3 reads TGCGCCAGCAGGCCCGGGACAGGGGGCGCGATGAACACTGAAGCTTTCTTT.

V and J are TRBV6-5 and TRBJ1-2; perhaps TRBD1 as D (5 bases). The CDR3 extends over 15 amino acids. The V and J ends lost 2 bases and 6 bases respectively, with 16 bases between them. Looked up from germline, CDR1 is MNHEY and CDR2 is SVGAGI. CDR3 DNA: TGTGCCAGCAGTTACATGGCAGGGCGGTTCCATGGCTACACCTTC. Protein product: CASSYMAGRFHGYTF.

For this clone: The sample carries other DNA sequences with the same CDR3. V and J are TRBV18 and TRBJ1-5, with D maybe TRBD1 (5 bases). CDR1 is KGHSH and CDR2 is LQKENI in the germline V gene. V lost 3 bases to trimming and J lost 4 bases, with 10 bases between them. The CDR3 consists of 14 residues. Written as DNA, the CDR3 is TGTGCCAGCTCACCCACGGGGGGGAATCAGCCCCAGCATTTT. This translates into CASSPTGGNQPQHF.

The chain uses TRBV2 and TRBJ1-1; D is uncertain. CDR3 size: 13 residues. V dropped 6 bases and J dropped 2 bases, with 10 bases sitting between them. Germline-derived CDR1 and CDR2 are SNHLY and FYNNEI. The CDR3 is CASSGGINTEAFF. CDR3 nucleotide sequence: TGTGCCAGCAGCGGAGGAATTAACACTGAAGCTTTCTTT.

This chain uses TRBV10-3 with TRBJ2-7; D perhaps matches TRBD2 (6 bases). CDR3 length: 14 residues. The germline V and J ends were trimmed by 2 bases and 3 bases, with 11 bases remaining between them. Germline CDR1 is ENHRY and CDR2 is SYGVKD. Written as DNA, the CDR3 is TGTGCCATCAGTGAGCCGACTAGTTTCTACGAGCAGTACTTC. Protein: CAISEPTSFYEQYF.

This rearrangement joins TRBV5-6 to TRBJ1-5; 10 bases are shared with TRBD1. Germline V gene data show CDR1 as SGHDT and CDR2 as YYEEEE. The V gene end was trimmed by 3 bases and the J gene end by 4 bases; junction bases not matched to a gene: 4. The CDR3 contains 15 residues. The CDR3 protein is CASSSGQGGNQPQHF. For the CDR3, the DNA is TGTGCCAGCAGCTCCGGACAGGGGGGGAATCAGCCCCAGCATTTT.

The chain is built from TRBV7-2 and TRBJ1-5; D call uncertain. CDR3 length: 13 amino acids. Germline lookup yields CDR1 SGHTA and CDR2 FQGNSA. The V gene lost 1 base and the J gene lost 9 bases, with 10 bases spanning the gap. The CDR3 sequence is CASSLDRQWPQHF. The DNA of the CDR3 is TGTGCCAGCAGCTTAGACCGCCAGTGGCCCCAGCATTTT.

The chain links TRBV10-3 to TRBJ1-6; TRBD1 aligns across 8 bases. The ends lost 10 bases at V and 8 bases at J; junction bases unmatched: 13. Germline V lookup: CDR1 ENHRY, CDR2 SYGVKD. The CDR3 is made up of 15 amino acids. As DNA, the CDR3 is TGTGCCACCCACCATGACAGGGGATACGATTCACCCCTCCACTTT. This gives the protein CATHHDRGYDSPLHF.

CDR3 sequence (DNA): TGTGCCAGCAGCCCCCCGGAGGGCATATTTGGCAATGAGCAGTTCTTC. Translating gives CASSPPEGIFGNEQFF. The chain links TRBV7-7 to TRBJ2-1; D perhaps matches TRBD2 (6 bases). The CDR3 totals 16 residues. Trimming cost V 5 bases and J 6 bases, with 20 bases left between them. CDR1 and CDR2 (germline): SSHAT, FNYEAQ (reference sequence).